The 6 T cell receptor beta chains below all came from one sample that was sequenced in a study of T cells and copy number aberrations in small-cell lung cancer (dated by TCRdb to the early 2020s). Library method: the immunoSEQ multiplex PCR assay. What TCRdb holds here is the immuneACCESS table cut down to in-frame rearrangements. Part of the clones is not present; checked against another copy, under half of the missing clones reflect an unresolved V gene, and the others are unexplained. A total of under 150 clones appear in this sample, less than 98% of them only once. The top ten clones comprise 7% of the sample. Sequencing was carried out using normal tissue next to the tumor. The receptors here all came from a man aged 55 to 70 with small cell lung cancer.

This chain joins TRBV5-1 and TRBJ2-2; D unclear. CDR1 and CDR2 (germline): SGHRS, YFSETQ. The germline V and J ends were trimmed by 3 bases and 0 bases, with 6 bases remaining between them. The CDR3 consists of 14 residues. In DNA, the CDR3 is TGCGCCAGCAGCTCCGGCGCGAACACCGGGGAGCTGTTTTTT. This gives the protein CASSSGANTGELFF.

The rearrangement links TRBV4-1 to TRBJ1-2; D gene uncertain. Germline V gene sequence: CDR1 MGHRA, CDR2 YSYEKL. The germline V and J ends were trimmed by 6 bases and 1 base, with 9 bases remaining between them. The CDR3 is made up of 13 amino acids. The CDR3 region has the DNA TGCGCCAGCAGAAGCGACGGTAACTATGGCTACACCTTC. Protein sequence: CASRSDGNYGYTF.

V is TRBV28 and J is TRBJ2-7; 8 bases are a match to TRBD1. There are 14 residues in the CDR3. V dropped 7 bases and J dropped 3; count of bases not matched to a gene: 8. Germline CDR1 MDHEN, CDR2 SYDVKM. CDR3 in DNA: TGTGCCAGCACACCAGACAGGGGAAACTACGAGCAGTACTTC. Its translation is CASTPDRGNYEQYF. Full variable domain (remainder filled in from reference TRBV28 and TRBJ2-7): DVKVTQSSRYLVKRTGEKVFLECVQDMDHENMFWYRQDPGLGLRLIYFSYDVKMKEKGDIPEGYSVSREKKERFSLILESASTNQTSMYLCASTPDRGNYEQYFGPGTRLTVT.

V gene TRBV10-2 combines with J gene TRBJ2-7; D is unclear. This CDR3 spans 13 amino acids. Trimming removed 0 bases at V and 4 bases at J, with 7 bases between. The V gene's germline CDR1 is WSHSY and CDR2 SAAADI. The CDR3: CASSESGWYEQYF. As DNA, the CDR3 is TGCGCCAGCAGTGAGTCGGGGTGGTACGAGCAGTACTTC.

V gene TRBV7-3 combines with J gene TRBJ1-5; D is ambiguous. CDR1 is SGHTA, CDR2 FQGTGA, per germline. Trimming left V 2 bases short and J 7 bases short, with 12 bases between. There are 14 residues in the CDR3. CDR3 coding DNA: TGTGCCAGCAGCTTATCTCCTACATCCCAGCCCCAGCATTTT. Its translation is CASSLSPTSQPQHF.

This clone was detected once. The rearrangement uses TRBV11-2 and TRBJ1-1; D gene ambiguous. This CDR3 is built from 12 residues. V lost 8 bases and J 5 bases, leaving 12 bases between the germline ends. Germline CDR1 reads SGHAT; CDR2 reads FQNNGV. The CDR3 sequence is CASGFDRTEAFF. The CDR3 nucleotides are TGTGCCAGCGGGTTCGATAGGACTGAAGCTTTCTTT. Filled out from reference TRBV11-2 and TRBJ1-1, the complete variable domain reads EAGVAQSPRYKIIEKRQSVAFWCNPISGHATLYWYQQILGQGPKLLIQFQNNGVVDDSQLPKDRFSAERLKGVDSTLKIQPAKLEDSAVYLCASGFDRTEAFFGQGTRLTVV.